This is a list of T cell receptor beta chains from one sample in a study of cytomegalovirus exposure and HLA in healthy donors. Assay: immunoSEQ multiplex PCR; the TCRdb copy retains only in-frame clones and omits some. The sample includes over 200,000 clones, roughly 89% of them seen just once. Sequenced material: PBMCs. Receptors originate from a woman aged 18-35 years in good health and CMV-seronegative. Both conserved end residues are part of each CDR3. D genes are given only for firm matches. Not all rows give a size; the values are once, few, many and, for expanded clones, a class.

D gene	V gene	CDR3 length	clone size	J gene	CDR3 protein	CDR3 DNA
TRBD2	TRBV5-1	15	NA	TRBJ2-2	CASSLERGNTGELFF	TGCGCCAGCAGCTTGGAGCGGGGGAACACCGGGGAGCTGTTTTTT
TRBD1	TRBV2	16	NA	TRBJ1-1	CASSSRTGGINTEAFF	TGTGCCAGCAGTAGTCGGACAGGGGGAATTAACACTGAAGCTTTCTTT
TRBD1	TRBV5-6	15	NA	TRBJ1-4	CASSRQGGTNEKLFF	TGTGCCAGCAGCCGGCAGGGGGGCACTAATGAAAAACTGTTTTTT
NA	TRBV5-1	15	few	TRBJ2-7	CASSIGEGRSYEQYF	TGCGCCAGCAGCATTGGAGAGGGTAGGTCCTACGAGCAGTACTTC
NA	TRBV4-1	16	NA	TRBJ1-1	CASSQPLGQGITEAFF	TGCGCCAGCAGCCAACCCCTGGGTCAGGGGATCACTGAAGCTTTCTTT
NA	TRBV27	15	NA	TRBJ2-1	CASSLTPPRSYEQFF	TGTGCCAGCAGTTTAACCCCTCCTCGGTCCTATGAGCAGTTCTTC
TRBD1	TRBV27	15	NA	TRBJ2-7	CASSSWDRSSYEQYF	TGTGCCAGCAGTTCGTGGGACAGAAGCTCCTACGAGCAGTACTTC
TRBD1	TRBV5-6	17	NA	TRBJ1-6	CASSFTRTGKYNSPLHF	TGTGCCAGCAGTTTTACAAGGACAGGGAAGTATAATTCACCCCTCCACTTT
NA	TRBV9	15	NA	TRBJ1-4	CASSPRGATNEKLFF	TGTGCCAGCAGCCCGCGGGGTGCGACTAATGAAAAACTGTTTTTT
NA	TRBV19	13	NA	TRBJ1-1	CASRPRGKTEAFF	TGTGCCAGTAGGCCTAGGGGGAAGACTGAAGCTTTCTTT
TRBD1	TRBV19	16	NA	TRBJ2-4	CASSQGAEGAKNIQYF	TGTGCCAGTAGTCAGGGGGCTGAGGGGGCCAAAAACATTCAGTACTTC
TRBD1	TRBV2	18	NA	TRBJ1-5	CASSTTYGTGGGNQPQHF	TGTGCCAGCAGCACAACTTACGGGACAGGGGGTGGCAATCAGCCTCAGCATTTT
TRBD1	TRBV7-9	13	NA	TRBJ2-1	CASSVGQSNEQFF	TGTGCCAGCAGCGTGGGACAGAGCAATGAGCAGTTCTTC
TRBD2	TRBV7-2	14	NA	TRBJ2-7	CASSLERGTYEQYF	TGTGCCAGCAGCTTAGAGCGGGGAACCTACGAGCAGTACTTC
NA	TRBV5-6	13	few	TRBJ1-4	CASSTGLAEKLFF	TGTGCCAGCAGCACGGGACTGGCTGAAAAACTGTTTTTT
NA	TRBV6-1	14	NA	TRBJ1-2	CASSEWGGDYGYTF	TGTGCCAGCAGTGAATGGGGGGGGGACTATGGCTACACCTTC
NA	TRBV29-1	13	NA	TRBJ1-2	CSVVQGGDYGYTF	TGCAGCGTTGTCCAGGGAGGCGACTATGGCTACACCTTC
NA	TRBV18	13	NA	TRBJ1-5	CASSPEGVQPQHF	TGTGCCAGCTCACCTGAAGGGGTGCAGCCCCAGCATTTT
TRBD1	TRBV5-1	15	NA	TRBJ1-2	CASSNRDRDYYGYTF	TGCGCCAGCAGCAACCGGGACAGGGATTACTATGGCTACACCTTC
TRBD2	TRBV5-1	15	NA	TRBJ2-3	CASSIVAGGPDTQYF	TGCGCCAGCAGTATTGTAGCGGGAGGGCCGGATACGCAGTATTTT
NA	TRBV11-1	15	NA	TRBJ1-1	CASSSLDTGETEAFF	TGTGCCAGCAGTTCCCTTGACACAGGAGAAACTGAAGCTTTCTTT
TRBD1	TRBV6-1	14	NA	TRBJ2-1	CASKYRGRVDEQFF	TGTGCCAGCAAGTACAGGGGGCGTGTTGATGAGCAGTTCTTC
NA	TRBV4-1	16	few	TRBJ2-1	CASSHFALQLDNEQFF	TGCGCCAGCAGCCATTTCGCCCTCCAACTCGACAATGAGCAGTTCTTC
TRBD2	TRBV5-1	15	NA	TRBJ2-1	CASSAPSGGRDEQFF	TGCGCCAGCAGCGCCCCTAGCGGGGGGCGTGATGAGCAGTTCTTC
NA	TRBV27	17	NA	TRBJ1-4	CASSSSGHNATNEKLFF	TGTGCCAGCAGTTCCTCCGGACACAATGCAACTAATGAAAAACTGTTTTTT
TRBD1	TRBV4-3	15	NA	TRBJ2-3	CASSRDRVRTDTQYF	TGCGCCAGCAGCAGGGACAGGGTAAGGACAGATACGCAGTATTTT
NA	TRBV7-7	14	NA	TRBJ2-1	CASSLSGRYNEQFF	TGTGCCAGCAGCTTATCTGGCCGATACAATGAGCAGTTCTTC
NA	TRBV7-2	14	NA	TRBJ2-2	CASSLGLYTGELFF	TGTGCCAGCAGCTTAGGACTTTACACCGGGGAGCTGTTTTTT
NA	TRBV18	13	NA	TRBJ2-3	CASSPLGPDTQYF	TGTGCCAGCTCACCATTGGGCCCAGATACGCAGTATTTT
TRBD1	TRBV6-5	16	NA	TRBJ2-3	CASSYSGTGGVDTQYF	TGTGCCAGCAGTTATTCCGGGACAGGGGGCGTAGATACGCAGTATTTT
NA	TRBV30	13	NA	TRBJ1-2	CAWSLGGLGGYTF	TGTGCCTGGAGTTTAGGCGGGCTGGGGGGCTACACCTTC
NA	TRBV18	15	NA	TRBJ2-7	CASSPRSTETYEQYF	TGTGCCAGCTCACCACGATCGACAGAAACCTACGAGCAGTACTTC
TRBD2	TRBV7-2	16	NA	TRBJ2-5	CASSLAGTSGQETQYF	TGTGCCAGCAGCTTAGCGGGGACTAGCGGACAAGAGACCCAGTACTTC
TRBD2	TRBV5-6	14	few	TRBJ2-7	CASSLFAGVGEQYF	TGTGCCAGCAGCTTGTTCGCGGGAGTGGGGGAGCAGTACTTC
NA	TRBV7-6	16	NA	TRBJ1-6	CASSLNQGTNNSPLHF	TGTGCCAGCAGCTTAAATCAGGGGACGAATAATTCACCCCTCCACTTT
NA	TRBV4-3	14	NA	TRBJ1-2	CASSQGTVNYGYTF	TGCGCCAGCAGCCAAGGGACAGTGAACTATGGCTACACCTTC
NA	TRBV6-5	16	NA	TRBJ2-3	CASSYSYAGRLDTQYF	TGTGCCAGCAGTTACTCGTACGCGGGTCGGTTGGATACGCAGTATTTT
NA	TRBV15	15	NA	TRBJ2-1	CATSGVLGASNEQFF	TGTGCCACCAGCGGTGTACTGGGGGCGAGCAATGAGCAGTTCTTC
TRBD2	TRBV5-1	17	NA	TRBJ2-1	CASSLASSSGSYNEQFF	TGCGCCAGCAGCTTGGCCTCTTCTAGCGGGTCCTACAATGAGCAGTTCTTC
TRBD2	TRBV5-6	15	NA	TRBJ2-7	CASSYGLAGPYEQYF	TGTGCCAGCAGCTATGGACTAGCGGGGCCCTACGAGCAGTACTTC
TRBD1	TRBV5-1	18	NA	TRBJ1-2	CASSWGPGQGTPMDGYTF	TGCGCCAGCAGCTGGGGACCGGGACAGGGCACTCCGATGGATGGCTACACCTTC
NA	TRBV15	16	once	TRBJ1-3	CATSRDSRVAGNTIYF	TGTGCCACCAGCAGAGATAGCAGGGTGGCTGGAAACACCATATATTTT
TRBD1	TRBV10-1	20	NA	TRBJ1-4	CASSPGQGAGGWGTNEKLFF	TGCGCCAGCAGTCCGGGACAGGGGGCGGGGGGGTGGGGAACTAATGAAAAACTGTTTTTT
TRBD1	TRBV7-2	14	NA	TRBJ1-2	CASSYRQGRGGYTF	TGTGCCAGCAGTTATAGACAGGGCCGGGGTGGCTACACCTTC